The clone carrying this TCR beta chain counts as medium-sized by frequency. Its antigen is undetermined. Germline-derived CDR1 and CDR2 are SQVTM and ANQGSEA. The CDR3 has 18 residues. TRB amplification used roughly 250 ng of peripheral blood genomic DNA. TRB rearrangements were amplified by touch-down multiplex PCR with mixed TRB-A/B primers. TCRdb reprocessed the multiplex PCR reads and stores each CDR3 protein as one record, lacking DNA. The sample shows about 4,900 distinct CDR3 sequences, and 15% to 20% sits with its ten largest clones. This sample was included in a study of T cell clusters in autoimmune cytopenias. Study-wide points: Physiological T cell clusters of healthy donors were apparently absent in primary autoimmune cytopenia patients.

The specimen sequenced was peripheral blood. This clonotype was obtained from a human donor with an autoimmune cytopenia or autoimmune hepatitis (not recorded which). This chain joins TRBV29-1 and TRBJ2-2; TCRdb gives TRBD2 as the D gene, but with no DNA this cannot be confirmed. CDR3 sequence reads: CSVAELAGGRANTGELFF.